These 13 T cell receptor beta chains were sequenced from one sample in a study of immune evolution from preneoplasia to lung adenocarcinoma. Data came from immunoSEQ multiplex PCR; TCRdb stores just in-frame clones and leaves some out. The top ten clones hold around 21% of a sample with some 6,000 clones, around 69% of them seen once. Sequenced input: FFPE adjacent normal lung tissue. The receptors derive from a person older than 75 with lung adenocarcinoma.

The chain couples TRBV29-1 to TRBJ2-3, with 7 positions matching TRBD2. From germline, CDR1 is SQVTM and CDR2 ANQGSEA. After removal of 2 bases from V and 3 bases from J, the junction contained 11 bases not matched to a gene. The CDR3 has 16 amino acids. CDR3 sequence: CSVERGLGGGTDTQYF. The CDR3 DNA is TGCAGCGTTGAAAGGGGACTGGGCGGGGGAACAGATACGCAGTATTTT.

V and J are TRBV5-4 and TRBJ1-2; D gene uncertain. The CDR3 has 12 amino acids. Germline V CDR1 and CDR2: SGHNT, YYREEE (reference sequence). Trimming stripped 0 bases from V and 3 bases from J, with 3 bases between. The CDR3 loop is CASSLEYYGYTF. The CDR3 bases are TGTGCCAGCAGCTTGGAATACTATGGCTACACCTTC. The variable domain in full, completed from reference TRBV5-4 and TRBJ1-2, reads ETGVTQSPTHLIKTRGQQVTLRCSSQSGHNTVSWYQQALGQGPQFIFQYYREEENGRGNFPPRFSGLQFPNYSSELNVNALELDDSALYLCASSLEYYGYTFGSGTRLTVV.

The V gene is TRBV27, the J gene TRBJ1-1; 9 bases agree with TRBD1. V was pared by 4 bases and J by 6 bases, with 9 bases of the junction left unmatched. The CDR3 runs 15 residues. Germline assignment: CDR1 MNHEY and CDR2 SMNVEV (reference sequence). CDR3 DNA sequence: TGTGCCAGCAGTTCTCGATTACAGGGGGCCCCTGAAGCTTTCTTT. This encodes CASSSRLQGAPEAFF.

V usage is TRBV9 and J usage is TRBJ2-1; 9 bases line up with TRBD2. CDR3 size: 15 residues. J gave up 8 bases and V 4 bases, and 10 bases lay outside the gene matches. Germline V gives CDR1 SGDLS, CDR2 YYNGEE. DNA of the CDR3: TGTGCCAGCAGCCTCGTCGGCGGGGGGGCTGATGAGCAGTTCTTC. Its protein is CASSLVGGGADEQFF.

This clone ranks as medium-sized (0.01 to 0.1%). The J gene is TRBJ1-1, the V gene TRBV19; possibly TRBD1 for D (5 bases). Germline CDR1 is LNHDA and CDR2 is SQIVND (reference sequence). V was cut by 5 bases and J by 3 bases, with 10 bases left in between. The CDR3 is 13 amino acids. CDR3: CASSPRGDTEAFF. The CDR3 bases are TGTGCCAGTAGTCCGCGGGGGGACACTGAAGCTTTCTTT.

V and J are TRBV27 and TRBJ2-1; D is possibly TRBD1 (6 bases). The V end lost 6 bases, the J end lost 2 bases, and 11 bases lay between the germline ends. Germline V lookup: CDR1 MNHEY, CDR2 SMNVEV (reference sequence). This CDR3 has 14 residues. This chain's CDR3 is CASRSGAPYNEQFF. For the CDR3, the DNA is TGTGCCAGCAGGTCAGGGGCCCCCTACAATGAGCAGTTCTTC.

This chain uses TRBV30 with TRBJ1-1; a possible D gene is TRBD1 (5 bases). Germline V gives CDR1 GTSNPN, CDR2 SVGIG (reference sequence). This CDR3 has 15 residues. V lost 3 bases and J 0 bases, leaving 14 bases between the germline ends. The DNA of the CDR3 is TGTGCCTGGAGCCACGCCCGGGACTTGAACACTGAAGCTTTCTTT. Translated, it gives CAWSHARDLNTEAFF. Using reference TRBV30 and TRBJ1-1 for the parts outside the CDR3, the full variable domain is SQTIHQWPATLVQPVGSPLSLECTVEGTSNPNLYWYRQAAGRGLQLLFYSVGIGQISSEVPQNLSASRPQDRQFILSSKKLLLSDSGFYLCAWSHARDLNTEAFFGQGTRLTVV.

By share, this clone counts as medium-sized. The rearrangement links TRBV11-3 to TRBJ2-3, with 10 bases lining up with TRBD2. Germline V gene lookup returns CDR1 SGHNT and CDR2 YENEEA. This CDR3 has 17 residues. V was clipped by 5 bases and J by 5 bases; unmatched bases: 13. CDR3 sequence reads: CASSPRGGAGGGDTQYF. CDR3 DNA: TGTGCCAGCAGCCCCCGAGGGGGAGCGGGGGGGGGAGATACGCAGTATTTT.

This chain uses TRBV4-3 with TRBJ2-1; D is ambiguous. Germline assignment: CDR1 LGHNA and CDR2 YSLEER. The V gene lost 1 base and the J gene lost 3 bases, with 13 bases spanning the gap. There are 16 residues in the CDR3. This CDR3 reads CASSQGSRPIYNEQFF. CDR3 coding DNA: TGCGCCAGCAGCCAAGGCTCCCGGCCAATCTACAATGAGCAGTTCTTC.

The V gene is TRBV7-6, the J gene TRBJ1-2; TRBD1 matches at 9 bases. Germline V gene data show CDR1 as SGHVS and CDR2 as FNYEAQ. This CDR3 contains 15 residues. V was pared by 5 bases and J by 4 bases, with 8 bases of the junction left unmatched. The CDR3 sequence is CASSPRTGDAYGYTF. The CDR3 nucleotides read TGTGCCAGCAGCCCCAGGACAGGGGACGCCTATGGCTACACCTTC.

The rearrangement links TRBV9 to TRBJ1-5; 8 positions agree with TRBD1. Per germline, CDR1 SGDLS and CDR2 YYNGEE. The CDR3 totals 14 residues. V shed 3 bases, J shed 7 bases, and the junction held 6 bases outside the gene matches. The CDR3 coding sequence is TGTGCCAGCAGCGCAGAGACAGGGGAACAGCCCCAGCATTTT. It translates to CASSAETGEQPQHF.

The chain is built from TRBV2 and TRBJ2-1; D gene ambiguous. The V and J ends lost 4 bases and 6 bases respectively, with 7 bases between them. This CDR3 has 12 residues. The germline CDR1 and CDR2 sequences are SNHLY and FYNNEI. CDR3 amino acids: CASSVGSNEQFF. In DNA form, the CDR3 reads TGTGCCAGCAGTGTAGGCAGCAATGAGCAGTTCTTC.

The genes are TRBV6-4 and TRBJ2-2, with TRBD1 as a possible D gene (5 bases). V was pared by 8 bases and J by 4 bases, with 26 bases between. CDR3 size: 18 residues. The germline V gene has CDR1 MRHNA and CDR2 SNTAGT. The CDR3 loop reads CASSSLRYAGIGTGELFF. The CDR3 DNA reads TGTGCCAGCTCCTCTCTTCGCTACGCAGGGATAGGCACCGGGGAGCTGTTTTTT.